The entry below gives a single T cell receptor beta chain sequence along with its context. CDR1 SEHNR and CDR2 FQNEAQ come from the germline V gene (reference sequence). V was clipped by 6 bases and J by 4 bases, with 23 bases between them. This CDR3 is built from 17 residues. This entry is derived from a study of patients and donors after allogeneic stem cell transplantation. TCRdb used MiXCR to reprocess the RT-PCR reads, holding one entry per CDR3 protein. The data hold roughly 960,000 distinct CDR3 sequences, with roughly 17% observed a single time. This chain joins TRBV7-9 and TRBJ2-3; D is possibly TRBD2 (6 bases). This sequence originates from a human donor who was either an allogeneic HSCT recipient or a stem cell or donor lymphocyte infusion donor (not recorded which). It is not recorded whose cells these are; they may come from a transplant donor. Sequencing was performed on blood, either unsorted or a sorted T cell fraction (not recorded which). For the CDR3, the DNA is TGTGCCAGCAGTCATACCCCATCGGGAGACCCCCCAGATACGCAGTATTTT. Encoded protein: CASSHTPSGDPPDTQYF.